Listed below are T cell receptor beta chains from one sample, sequenced in a study of identifying expanded T cells in peripheral blood. Libraries were prepared by immunoSEQ multiplex PCR; TCRdb keeps only in-frame clonotypes and omits some of them. The data contain approximately 100,000 clones, roughly 90% of them singletons. The sequencing sample was made of blood. The receptors shown here come from a person between 18 and 69 years old in good health. Both conserved end residues are part of each CDR3. A D gene is named only where the DNA matches it firmly. The size field is filled for only some rows; it gives once, few, many or a size class.

TRBV7-9,TRBJ1-2,-,-,TGTGCCAGCAGCGACGACAGGAGCCAAGGGGGCTACACCTTC,CASSDDRSQGGYTF
TRBV4-1,TRBJ2-3,once,-,TGCGCCAGCAGCCTGGTACTAGGCGTGGTGGATACGCAGTATTTT,CASSLVLGVVDTQYF
TRBV28,TRBJ2-2,-,TRBD1,TGTGCCAGCAGTTTGACAGGGGGCGAGTCTGGGGAGCTGTTTTTT,CASSLTGGESGELFF
TRBV7-8,TRBJ1-6,few,-,TGTGCCAGCAGCTTAAGGGGGGATTCACCCCTCCACTTT,CASSLRGDSPLHF
TRBV28,TRBJ1-3,few,-,TGTGCCGGGGGGGTTACGGACACCATATATTTT,CAGGVTDTIYF
TRBV7-9,TRBJ1-5,-,-,TGTGCCAGCAGCTCACAGGGTCCTAATCAGCCCCAGCATTTT,CASSSQGPNQPQHF
TRBV30,TRBJ1-6,-,-,TGTGCCTGGAGTGTAGACAGTAATAATTCACCCCTCCACTTT,CAWSVDSNNSPLHF
TRBV11-1,TRBJ1-2,once,-,TGTGCCAGCAGCTTAACACCCTATGGCTACACCTTC,CASSLTPYGYTF
TRBV30,TRBJ1-2,-,-,TGTGCCTGGACAGGTTCCAACTATGGCTACACCTTC,CAWTGSNYGYTF
TRBV25-1,TRBJ2-5,-,-,TGTGCCAGCAGTGCCTTTTCGCGACAGAACCAAGAGACCCAGTACTTC,CASSAFSRQNQETQYF
TRBV6-6,TRBJ2-7,-,-,TGTGCCAGCAGTTACTCGTTCGCAGGCTCCTACGAGCAGTACTTC,CASSYSFAGSYEQYF
TRBV19,TRBJ1-6,few,-,TGTGCCAGTAGACGAGAAAACAATTCACCCCTCCACTTT,CASRRENNSPLHF
TRBV5-5,TRBJ1-1,-,-,TGTGCCAGCAGCATCGAAGCCTACTCAGGGGCGACGAACACTGAAGCTTTCTTT,CASSIEAYSGATNTEAFF